These 19 T cell receptor beta chains originate from one sample sequenced in a study of post-analysis software for immune sequencing data. Whole-study results and caveats: Relative to controls, patients had five TRBV segments at higher frequency, with TRBV5-6, TRBV5-1 and TRBV20-1 among these.

TCR beta cDNA libraries had unique molecular identifiers. Each CDR3 protein is one row after TCRdb ran MiXCR on the PCR reads. The table shows over 700,000 distinct CDR3 sequences, with roughly 27% occurring only once. No antigen is known for these receptors. Sequenced sample: blood. These receptors were obtained from a girl aged 10 to 17 with multiple sclerosis.

This clonotype was seen repeatedly, ten times or more. This sequence joins TRBV29-1 and TRBJ2-1; D is undetermined. The CDR3 sequence is 10 residues long. CDR1 is SQVTM and CDR2 is ANQGSEA in the germline V gene. V was trimmed by 6 bases and J by 9 bases, leaving 9 bases between them. CDR3 amino acids: CSVRSGEQFF. CDR3 sequence (DNA): TGCAGCGTCAGGTCAGGTGAGCAGTTCTTC.

There are a few counts of this clonotype. This chain joins TRBV27 and TRBJ2-3; weak D call: TRBD2 (8 bases). Trimming removed 1 base at V and 9 bases at J, with 17 bases between. The CDR3 sequence is 15 residues long. The germline V gene has CDR1 MNHEY and CDR2 SMNVEV (reference sequence). The CDR3 sequence is CASSLLAGQGGTQYF. DNA for the CDR3: TGTGCCAGCAGTTTATTAGCGGGGCAGGGGGGAACGCAGTATTTT.

V gene TRBV28 combines with J gene TRBJ1-5, with D possibly matching TRBD1 (5 bases). The CDR3 loop spans 18 amino acids. V was shortened by 6 bases and J by 0 bases, with 21 bases between the two germline ends. The germline CDR1 and CDR2 sequences are MDHEN and SYDVKM. The CDR3 protein is CASRQATDLPYSNQPQHF. CDR3 DNA sequence: TGTGCCAGCAGACAGGCGACCGACCTCCCCTATAGCAATCAGCCCCAGCATTTT.

In its sample, this clonotype was seen many times. This sequence joins TRBV5-4 and TRBJ2-1; D unresolved. The germline CDR1 and CDR2 sequences are SGHNT and YYREEE (reference sequence). V shed 2 bases and J shed 1 base, with 4 bases lying between them. This CDR3 has 13 residues. CDR3 nucleotide sequence: TGTGCCAGCAGCTTAGTTTCCTACAATGAGCAGTTCTTC. The encoded protein is CASSLVSYNEQFF.

This clonotype has only one observation. The chain carries TRBV20-1 and TRBJ2-3; possible D gene TRBD1, 5 bases. The germline V and J ends were trimmed by 6 bases and 1 base, with 8 bases remaining between them. CDR3 length: 12 amino acids. In germline, CDR1 is DFQATT, CDR2 SNEGSKA (reference sequence). The CDR3 loop reads CSARARTDTQYF. Here the CDR3 DNA reads TGCAGTGCCAGGGCCCGCACAGATACGCAGTATTTT.

Concerning this clonotype: Germline and junction disagree at one end, which may indicate a read error. The chain uses TRBV9 and TRBJ2-5; D may be TRBD2 (6 bases). CDR1 is SGDLS and CDR2 is YYNGEE in the germline V gene. The CDR3 consists of 14 residues. CDR3 in amino acids: CAGSPRPGGDEQYF. Here the CDR3 DNA reads TGTGCCGGCAGCCCCCGCCCGGGCGGGGATGAGCAGTACTTC.

Only a few counts were recorded for this clonotype. The chain uses TRBV4-1 and TRBJ2-5; D uncertain. Germline assignment: CDR1 MGHRA and CDR2 YSYEKL. The CDR3 is made up of 16 amino acids. Trimming shortened V by 4 bases and J by 4 bases, and 19 bases separated the two germline ends. The CDR3 is CASSPFNGLNGETQYF. The CDR3 DNA follows: TGCGCCAGCAGCCCCTTTAACGGGTTGAACGGAGAGACCCAGTACTTC.

This clonotype was seen a few times. The junction departs from the called germline gene at one end, perhaps through a read error. This chain connects TRBV6-4 to TRBJ1-6; the match to TRBD1 covers 8 bases. The CDR3 has 17 residues. Germline CDR1 reads MRHNA; CDR2 reads SNTAGT. CDR3 sequence: CASSNSGTGFYNSPLHF. The CDR3 bases are TGTGCCAGCAGTAACTCCGGGACAGGATTTTATAATTCACCCCTCCACTTT.

V is TRBV15 and J is TRBJ1-2, with TRBD1 as a possible D gene (5 bases). Germline V gene sequence: CDR1 LNHNV, CDR2 YYDKDF (reference sequence). The ends were cut back, 5 bases at V and 2 bases at J, with 18 bases in the middle. The CDR3 is 16 amino acids. The CDR3 DNA sequence: TGTGCCACCAGCTCCAAAGAAGGGGAATTCAACTATGGCTACACCTTC. It codes for CATSSKEGEFNYGYTF. Full variable domain (rest looked up from reference TRBV15 and TRBJ1-2): DAMVIQNPRYQVTQFGKPVTLSCSQTLNHNVMYWYQQKSSQAPKLLFHYYDKDFNNEADTPDNFQSRRPNTSFCFLDIRSPGLGDTAMYLCATSSKEGEFNYGYTFGSGTRLTVV.

This clonotype was seen more than once but under ten times. CDR3 bases: TGTGCCAGCAGTAGTATGACAGGGAGGAATGAGCAGTTCTTC. This sequence encodes CASSSMTGRNEQFF. The chain joins TRBV28 to TRBJ2-1; D is possibly TRBD1 (7 bases). The CDR3 runs 14 residues. Per the germline V gene, CDR1 is MDHEN and CDR2 is SYDVKM. V dropped 5 bases and J dropped 7 bases, with 15 bases sitting between them.

This rearrangement joins TRBV29-1 to TRBJ2-5; tentatively, D is TRBD2 (7 bases). The V end lost 1 base, the J end lost 1 base, and 19 bases lay between the germline ends. This CDR3 has 17 residues. The germline V gene has CDR1 SQVTM and CDR2 ANQGSEA. The CDR3, as DNA: TGCAGCGTTGAAGGTCGAATAGGGGGAGGGGGCCAAGAGACCCAGTACTTC. Protein: CSVEGRIGGGGQETQYF. Full variable domain (rest looked up from reference TRBV29-1 and TRBJ2-5): SAVISQKPSRDICQRGTSLTIQCQVDSQVTMMFWYRQQPGQSLTLIATANQGSEATYESGFVIDKFPISRPNLTFSTLTVSNMSPEDSSIYLCSVEGRIGGGGQETQYFGPGTRLLVL.

This clonotype was seen more than once but under ten times. V gene TRBV29-1 combines with J gene TRBJ2-1, with D hard to call. CDR1 is SQVTM, CDR2 ANQGSEA, per germline. With 6 bases removed from V and 6 bases from J, the gap between germline ends came to 9 bases. This CDR3 spans 11 amino acids. The CDR3 DNA follows: TGCAGCGTCTCACTACTCAATGAGCAGTTCTTC. This codes for CSVSLLNEQFF.

The genes are TRBV29-1 and TRBJ2-7; 14 nucleotides match TRBD2. The CDR3 totals 12 residues. From germline, CDR1 is SQVTM and CDR2 ANQGSEA. With V trimmed by 7 bases and J by 5 bases, 1 base remained unmatched. Written as DNA, the CDR3 is TGCAGCGCGGGACTAGCGGGAGACGAGCAGTACTTC. Its translation is CSAGLAGDEQYF.

The V and J genes are TRBV7-2 and TRBJ2-6, with 8 bases aligning to TRBD1. This CDR3 comprises 16 residues. CDR1 and CDR2 from the germline V gene are SGHTA and FQGNSA. Trimming removed 3 bases from V and 2 bases from J; junction bases left unmatched: 3. CDR3 sequence reads: CASSLGDRPGANVLTF. CDR3 sequence (DNA): TGTGCCAGCAGCTTGGGGGACAGGCCTGGGGCCAACGTCCTGACTTTC. Together with reference TRBV7-2 and TRBJ2-6, the CDR3 gives the full variable domain: GAGVSQSPSNKVTEKGKDVELRCDPISGHTALYWYRQSLGQGLEFLIYFQGNSAPDKSGLPSDRFSAERTGGSVSTLTIQRTQQEDSAVYLCASSLGDRPGANVLTFGAGSRLTVL.

The chain combines TRBV20-1 with TRBJ2-1, with a possible D match to TRBD2 (6 bases). Trimming left V 8 bases short and J 12 bases short, with 17 bases between. Germline-derived CDR1 and CDR2 are DFQATT and SNEGSKA (reference sequence). CDR3 size: 11 residues. CDR3 protein: CSSEGGEWQFF. In DNA, the CDR3 is TGCAGTTCAGAAGGCGGGGAGTGGCAGTTCTTC.

This chain connects TRBV7-9 to TRBJ1-1; D call uncertain. The CDR3 is made up of 14 amino acids. V was clipped by 4 bases and J by 4 bases, with 13 bases between them. Germline CDR1 and CDR2: SEHNR and FQNEAQ (reference sequence). The CDR3 bases are TGTGCCAGCAGCTCTCCTGATCGGACCACTGAAGCTTTCTTT. Translated: CASSSPDRTTEAFF. Looking up the rest from reference TRBV7-9 and TRBJ1-1 gives the full variable domain: DTGVSQNPRHKITKRGQNVTFRCDPISEHNRLYWYRQTLGQGPEFLTYFQNEAQLEKSRLLSDRFSAERPKGSFSTLEIQRTEQGDSAMYLCASSSPDRTTEAFFGQGTRLTVV.

This chain links TRBV10-3 with TRBJ1-1, with TRBD1 matching 7 bases. The V gene's germline CDR1 is ENHRY and CDR2 SYGVKD. After removal of 3 bases from V and 11 bases from J, the junction contained 9 bases not matched to a gene. The CDR3 covers 13 residues. Here the CDR3 DNA reads TGTGCCATCAGTGACGGGACAGCCAGTTGGGCTTTCTTT. It specifies CAISDGTASWAFF.

This chain uses TRBV6-5 with TRBJ1-2; unclear D gene. With 6 bases removed from V and 4 bases from J, the gap between germline ends came to 12 bases. The CDR3 spans 13 residues. Germline CDR1 MNHEY, CDR2 SVGAGI. The chain's CDR3 is CASRPDGPYGYTF. CDR3 nucleotide sequence: TGTGCCAGCAGGCCCGACGGACCCTATGGCTACACCTTC.

This clonotype was detected only a few times. The gene calls are TRBV27 and TRBJ2-3; 7 bases are a match to TRBD2. From germline, CDR1 is MNHEY and CDR2 SMNVEV (reference sequence). The V segment lost 3 bases and the J segment 5 bases; nucleotides outside the gene matches: 2. There are 13 residues in the CDR3. CDR3 sequence reads: CASSFRTRDTQYF. The CDR3 DNA is TGTGCCAGCAGTTTTCGGACTAGAGATACGCAGTATTTT.